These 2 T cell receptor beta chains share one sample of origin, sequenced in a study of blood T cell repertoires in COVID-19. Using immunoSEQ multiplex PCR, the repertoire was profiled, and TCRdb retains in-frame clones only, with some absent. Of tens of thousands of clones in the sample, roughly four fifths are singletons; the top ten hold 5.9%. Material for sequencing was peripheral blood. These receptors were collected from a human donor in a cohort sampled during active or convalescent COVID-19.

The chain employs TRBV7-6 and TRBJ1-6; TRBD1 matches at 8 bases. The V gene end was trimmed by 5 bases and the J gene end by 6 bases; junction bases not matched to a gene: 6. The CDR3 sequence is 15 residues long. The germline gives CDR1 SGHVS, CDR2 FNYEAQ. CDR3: CASSPTGGSNSPLHF. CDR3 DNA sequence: TGTGCCAGCAGCCCCACAGGGGGTTCTAATTCACCCCTCCACTTT.

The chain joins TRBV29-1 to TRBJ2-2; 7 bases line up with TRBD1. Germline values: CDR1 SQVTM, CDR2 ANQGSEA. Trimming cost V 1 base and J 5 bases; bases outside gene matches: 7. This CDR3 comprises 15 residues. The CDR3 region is CSVEGPTGKTGELFF. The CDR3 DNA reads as TGCAGCGTTGAAGGTCCGACAGGGAAGACCGGGGAGCTGTTTTTT.